This T cell receptor beta chain is drawn from a study of monozygotic twins with inflammatory bowel disease. Study-level points and caveats: Possibly because of limited power, concordant and discordant twins showed no difference in repertoire similarity. It was not supported that a single strong signal or clonotype was associated with IBD.

The germline V gene encodes CDR1 SGHVS and CDR2 FNYEAQ. CDR3 length equals 14 residues. With respect to this clonotype: What it recognizes is unknown.

TCRdb reprocessed the 5' RACE reads and reports one entry per CDR3 protein, with no DNA. This sample's table has 110,000 to 150,000 distinct CDR3 sequences. The material sequenced was blood. This TCR was recovered from a human donor with ulcerative colitis or Crohn's disease, or a healthy co-twin of an affected twin (not recorded which). J is TRBJ1-1 and V is TRBV7-6. The CDR3 protein is CASSPRFSNTEAFF.